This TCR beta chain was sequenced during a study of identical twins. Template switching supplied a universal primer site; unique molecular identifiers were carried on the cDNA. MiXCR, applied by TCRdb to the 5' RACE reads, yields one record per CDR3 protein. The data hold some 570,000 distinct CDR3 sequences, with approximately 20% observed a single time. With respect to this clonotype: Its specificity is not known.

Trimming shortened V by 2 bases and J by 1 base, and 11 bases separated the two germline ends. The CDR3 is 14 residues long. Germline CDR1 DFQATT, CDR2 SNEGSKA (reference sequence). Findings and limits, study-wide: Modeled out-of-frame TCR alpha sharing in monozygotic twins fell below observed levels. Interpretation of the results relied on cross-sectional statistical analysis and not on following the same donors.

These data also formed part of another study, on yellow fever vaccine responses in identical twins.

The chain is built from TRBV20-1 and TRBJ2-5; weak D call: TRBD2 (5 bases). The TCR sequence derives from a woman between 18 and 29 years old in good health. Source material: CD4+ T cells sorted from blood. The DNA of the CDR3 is TGCAGTGCTAGACGGGGTGCCCCCCAAGAGACCCAGTACTTC. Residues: CSARRGAPQETQYF.